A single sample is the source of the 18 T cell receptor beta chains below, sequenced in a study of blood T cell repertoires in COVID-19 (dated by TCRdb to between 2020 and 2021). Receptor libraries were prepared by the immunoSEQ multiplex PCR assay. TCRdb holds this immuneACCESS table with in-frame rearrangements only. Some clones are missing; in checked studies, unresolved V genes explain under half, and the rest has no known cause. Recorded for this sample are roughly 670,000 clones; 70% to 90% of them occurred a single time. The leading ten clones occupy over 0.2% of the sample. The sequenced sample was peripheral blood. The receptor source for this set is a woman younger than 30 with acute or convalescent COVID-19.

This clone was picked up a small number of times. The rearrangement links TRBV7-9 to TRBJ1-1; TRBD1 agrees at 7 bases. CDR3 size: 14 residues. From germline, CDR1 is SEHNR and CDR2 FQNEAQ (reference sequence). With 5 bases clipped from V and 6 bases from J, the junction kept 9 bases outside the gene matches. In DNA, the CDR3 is TGTGCCAGCAGCAATAGGGGGCAGATCTCTGAAGCTTTCTTT. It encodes CASSNRGQISEAFF.

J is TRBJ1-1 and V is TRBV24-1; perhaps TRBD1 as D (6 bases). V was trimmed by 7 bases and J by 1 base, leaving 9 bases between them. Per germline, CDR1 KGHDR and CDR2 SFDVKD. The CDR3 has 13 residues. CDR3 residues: CATRLTGNTEAFF. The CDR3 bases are TGTGCCACCAGACTGACAGGGAACACTGAAGCTTTCTTT.

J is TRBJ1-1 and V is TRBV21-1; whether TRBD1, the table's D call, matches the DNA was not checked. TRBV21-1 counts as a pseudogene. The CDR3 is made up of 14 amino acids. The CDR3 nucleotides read TGTGCCAGCAGCATACAAGACAAGAACACTGAAGCTTTCTTT. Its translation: CASSIQDKNTEAFF.

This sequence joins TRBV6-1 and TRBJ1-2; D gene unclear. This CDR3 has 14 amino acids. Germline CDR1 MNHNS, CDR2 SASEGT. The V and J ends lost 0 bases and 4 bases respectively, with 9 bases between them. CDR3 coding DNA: TGTGCCAGCAGTGAAGCCGGGAGCCTCTATGGCTACACCTTC. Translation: CASSEAGSLYGYTF.

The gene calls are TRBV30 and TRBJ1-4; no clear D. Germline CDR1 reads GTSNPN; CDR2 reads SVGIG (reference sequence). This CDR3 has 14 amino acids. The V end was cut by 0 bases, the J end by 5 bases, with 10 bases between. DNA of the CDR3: TGTGCCTGGAGTGTACTTAGGAGGAATGAAAAACTGTTTTTT. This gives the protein CAWSVLRRNEKLFF.

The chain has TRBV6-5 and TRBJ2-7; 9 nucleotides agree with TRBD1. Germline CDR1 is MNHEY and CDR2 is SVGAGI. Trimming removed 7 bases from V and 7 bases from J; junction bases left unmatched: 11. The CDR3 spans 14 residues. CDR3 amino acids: CASTATGGIGEQYF. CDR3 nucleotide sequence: TGTGCCAGCACCGCGACAGGGGGTATCGGGGAGCAGTACTTC.

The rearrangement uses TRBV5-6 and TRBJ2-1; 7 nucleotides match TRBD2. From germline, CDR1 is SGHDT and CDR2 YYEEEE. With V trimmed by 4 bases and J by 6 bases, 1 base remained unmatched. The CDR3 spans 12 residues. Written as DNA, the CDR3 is TGTGCCAGCAGCGCGGGAGTCAATGAGCAGTTCTTC. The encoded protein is CASSAGVNEQFF.

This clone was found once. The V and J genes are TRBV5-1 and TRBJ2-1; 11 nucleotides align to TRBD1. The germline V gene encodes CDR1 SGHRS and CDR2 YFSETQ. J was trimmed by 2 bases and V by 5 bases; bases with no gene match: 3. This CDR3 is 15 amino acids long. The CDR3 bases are TGCGCCAGCAGACAGGGACAGGGGGCCTACAATGAGCAGTTCTTC. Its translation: CASRQGQGAYNEQFF.

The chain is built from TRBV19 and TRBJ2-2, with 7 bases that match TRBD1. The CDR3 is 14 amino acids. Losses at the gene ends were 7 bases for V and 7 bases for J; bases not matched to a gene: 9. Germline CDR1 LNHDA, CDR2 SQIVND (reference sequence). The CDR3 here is CASNYRGDIGELFF. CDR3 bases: TGTGCCAGTAATTACAGGGGAGACATCGGGGAGCTGTTTTTT.

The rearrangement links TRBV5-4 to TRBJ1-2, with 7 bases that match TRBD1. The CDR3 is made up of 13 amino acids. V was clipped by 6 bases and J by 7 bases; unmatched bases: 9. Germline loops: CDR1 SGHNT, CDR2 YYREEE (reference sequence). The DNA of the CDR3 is TGTGCCAGCACCCCGGGACAGTGGACTGGCTACACCTTC. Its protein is CASTPGQWTGYTF.

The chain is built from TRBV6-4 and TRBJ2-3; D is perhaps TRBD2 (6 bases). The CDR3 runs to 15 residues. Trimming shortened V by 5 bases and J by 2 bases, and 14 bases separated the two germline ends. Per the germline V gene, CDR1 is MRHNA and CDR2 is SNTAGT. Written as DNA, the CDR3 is TGTGCCAGCAGTCCTGGAGGGAGAGACACAGATACGCAGTATTTT. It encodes CASSPGGRDTDTQYF.

The CDR3 DNA is TGCAGCGTTCGAGACAGGGAGTTTCAGCGCTACACCTTC. Protein sequence: CSVRDREFQRYTF. J is TRBJ1-2 and V is TRBV29-1; TRBD1 matches 7 bases. Germline lookup yields CDR1 SQVTM and CDR2 ANQGSEA. The ends lost 5 bases at V and 9 bases at J; junction bases unmatched: 12. The CDR3 extends over 13 amino acids. Drawing the rest from reference TRBV29-1 and TRBJ1-2, the complete variable domain is SAVISQKPSRDICQRGTSLTIQCQVDSQVTMMFWYRQQPGQSLTLIATANQGSEATYESGFVIDKFPISRPNLTFSTLTVSNMSPEDSSIYLCSVRDREFQRYTFGSGTRLTVV.

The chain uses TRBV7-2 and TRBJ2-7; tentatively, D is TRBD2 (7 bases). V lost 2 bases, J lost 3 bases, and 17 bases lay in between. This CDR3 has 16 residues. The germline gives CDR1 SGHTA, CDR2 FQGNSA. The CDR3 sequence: CASSLRGGWINYEQYF. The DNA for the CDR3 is TGTGCCAGCAGCTTAAGGGGGGGCTGGATAAACTACGAGCAGTACTTC.

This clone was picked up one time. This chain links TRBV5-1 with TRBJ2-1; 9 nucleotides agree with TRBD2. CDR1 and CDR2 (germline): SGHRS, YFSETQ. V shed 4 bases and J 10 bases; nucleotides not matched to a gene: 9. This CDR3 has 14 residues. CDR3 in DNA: TGCGCCAGCAGCCCCCCAGGACTAGCGAGCGAGCAGTTCTTC. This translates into CASSPPGLASEQFF. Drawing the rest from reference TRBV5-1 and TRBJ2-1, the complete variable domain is KAGVTQTPRYLIKTRGQQVTLSCSPISGHRSVSWYQQTPGQGLQFLFEYFSETQRNKGNFPGRFSGRQFSNSRSEMNVSTLELGDSALYLCASSPPGLASEQFFGPGTRLTVL.

CDR3 region: CASGEQGAQTEAFF. In nucleotides, the CDR3 is TGTGCTAGTGGGGAACAGGGGGCCCAGACTGAAGCTTTCTTT. The chain joins TRBV12-5 to TRBJ1-1, with 9 bases fitting TRBD1. Germline lookup yields CDR1 LGHNT and CDR2 FRNRAP. The junction had 7 bases not matched to a gene; V was cut back by 6 bases and J by 5 bases. The CDR3 loop spans 14 amino acids.

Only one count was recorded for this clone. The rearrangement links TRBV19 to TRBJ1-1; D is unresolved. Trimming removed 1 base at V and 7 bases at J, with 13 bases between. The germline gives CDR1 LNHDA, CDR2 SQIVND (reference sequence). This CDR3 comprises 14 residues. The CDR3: CASSIVRPGSEAFF. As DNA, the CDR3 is TGTGCCAGTAGTATAGTACGACCGGGGAGTGAAGCTTTCTTT. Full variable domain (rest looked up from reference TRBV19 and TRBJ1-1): DGGITQSPKYLFRKEGQNVTLSCEQNLNHDAMYWYRQDPGQGLRLIYYSQIVNDFQKGDIAEGYSVSREKKESFPLTVTSAQKNPTAFYLCASSIVRPGSEAFFGQGTRLTVV.

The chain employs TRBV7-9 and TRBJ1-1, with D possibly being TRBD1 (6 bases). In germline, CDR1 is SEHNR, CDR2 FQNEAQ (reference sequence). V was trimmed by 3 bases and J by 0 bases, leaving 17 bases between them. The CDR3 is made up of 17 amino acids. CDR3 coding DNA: TGTGCCAGCAGCTTCGATCTTTGGGGGGGCTTGAACACTGAAGCTTTCTTT. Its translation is CASSFDLWGGLNTEAFF.

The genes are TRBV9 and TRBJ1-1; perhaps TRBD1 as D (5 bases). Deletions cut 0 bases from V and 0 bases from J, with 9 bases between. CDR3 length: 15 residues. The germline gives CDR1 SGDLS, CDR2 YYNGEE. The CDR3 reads CASSVVPDMNTEAFF. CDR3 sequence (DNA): TGTGCCAGCAGCGTAGTTCCGGACATGAACACTGAAGCTTTCTTT. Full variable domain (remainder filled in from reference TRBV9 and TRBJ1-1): DSGVTQTPKHLITATGQRVTLRCSPRSGDLSVYWYQQSLDQGLQFLIQYYNGEERAKGNILERFSAQQFPDLHSELNLSSLELGDSALYFCASSVVPDMNTEAFFGQGTRLTVV.